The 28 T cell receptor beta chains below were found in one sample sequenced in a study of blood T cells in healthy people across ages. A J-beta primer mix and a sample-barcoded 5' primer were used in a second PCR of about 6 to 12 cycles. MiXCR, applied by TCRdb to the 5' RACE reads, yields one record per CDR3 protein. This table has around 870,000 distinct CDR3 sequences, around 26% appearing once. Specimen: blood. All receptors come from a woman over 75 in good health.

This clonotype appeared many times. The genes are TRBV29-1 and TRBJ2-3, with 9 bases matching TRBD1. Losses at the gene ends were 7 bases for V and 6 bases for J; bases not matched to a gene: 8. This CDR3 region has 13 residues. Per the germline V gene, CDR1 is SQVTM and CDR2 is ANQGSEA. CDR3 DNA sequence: TGCAGCGGTGGGACAGGGCGAGCTGATACGCAGTATTTT. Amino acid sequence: CSGGTGRADTQYF.

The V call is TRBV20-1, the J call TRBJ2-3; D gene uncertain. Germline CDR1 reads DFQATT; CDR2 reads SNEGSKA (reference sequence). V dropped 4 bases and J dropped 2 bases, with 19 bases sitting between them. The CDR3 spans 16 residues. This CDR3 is CSATGFSQLFTDTQYF. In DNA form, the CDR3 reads TGCAGTGCTACGGGTTTCTCCCAGCTCTTCACAGATACGCAGTATTTT.

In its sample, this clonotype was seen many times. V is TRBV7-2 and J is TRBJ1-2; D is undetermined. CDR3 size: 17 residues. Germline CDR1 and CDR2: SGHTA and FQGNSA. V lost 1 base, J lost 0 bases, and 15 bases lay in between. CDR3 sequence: CASSLVFTRDPNYGYTF. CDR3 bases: TGTGCCAGCAGCTTAGTGTTTACGAGGGATCCTAACTATGGCTACACCTTC.

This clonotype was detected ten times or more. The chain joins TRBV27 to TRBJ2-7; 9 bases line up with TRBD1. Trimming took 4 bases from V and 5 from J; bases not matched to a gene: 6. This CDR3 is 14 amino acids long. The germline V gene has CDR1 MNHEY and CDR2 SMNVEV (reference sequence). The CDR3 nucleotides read TGTGCCAGCAGTTCCCGGGACAGGGCCCACGAGCAGTACTTC. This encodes CASSSRDRAHEQYF.

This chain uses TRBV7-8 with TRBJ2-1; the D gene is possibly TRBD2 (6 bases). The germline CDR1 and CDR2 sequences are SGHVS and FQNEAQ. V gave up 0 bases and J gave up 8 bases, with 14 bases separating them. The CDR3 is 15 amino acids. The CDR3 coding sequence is TGTGCCAGCAGCTTAGCATACACTGGCGGGGATGAGCAGTTCTTC. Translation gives CASSLAYTGGDEQFF.

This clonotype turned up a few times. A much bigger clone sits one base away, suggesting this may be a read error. CDR3 region: CASSSSLGAGYTDTQYF. In DNA form, the CDR3 reads TGTGCCAGCAGCTCCTCACTAGGAGCGGGATACACAGATACGCAGTATTTT. The rearrangement uses TRBV6-5 and TRBJ2-3; 7 nucleotides agree with TRBD2. Germline lookup yields CDR1 MNHEY and CDR2 SVGAGI. The CDR3 has 17 amino acids. V was clipped by 6 bases and J by 2 bases; unmatched bases: 14.

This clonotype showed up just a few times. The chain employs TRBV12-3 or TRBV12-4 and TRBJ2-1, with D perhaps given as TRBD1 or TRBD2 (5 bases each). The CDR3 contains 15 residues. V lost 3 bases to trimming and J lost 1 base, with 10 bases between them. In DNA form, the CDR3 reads TGTGCCAGCAGTTTTTGGGGGAAGTCCTACAATGAGCAGTTCTTC. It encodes CASSFWGKSYNEQFF.

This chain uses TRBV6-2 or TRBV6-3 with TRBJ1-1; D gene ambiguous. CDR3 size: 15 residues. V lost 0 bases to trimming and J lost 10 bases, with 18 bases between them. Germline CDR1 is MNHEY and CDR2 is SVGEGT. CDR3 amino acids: CASSYSGRRPLRAFF. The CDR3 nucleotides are TGTGCCAGCAGTTACTCGGGTCGGCGCCCTCTCCGAGCTTTCTTT.

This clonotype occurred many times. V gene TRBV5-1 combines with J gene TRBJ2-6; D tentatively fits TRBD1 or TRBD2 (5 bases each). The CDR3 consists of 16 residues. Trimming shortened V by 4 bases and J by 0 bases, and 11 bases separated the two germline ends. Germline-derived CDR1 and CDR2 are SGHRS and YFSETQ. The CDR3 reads CASSPGQNSGANVLTF. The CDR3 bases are TGCGCCAGCAGCCCGGGGCAGAACTCTGGGGCCAACGTCCTGACTTTC.

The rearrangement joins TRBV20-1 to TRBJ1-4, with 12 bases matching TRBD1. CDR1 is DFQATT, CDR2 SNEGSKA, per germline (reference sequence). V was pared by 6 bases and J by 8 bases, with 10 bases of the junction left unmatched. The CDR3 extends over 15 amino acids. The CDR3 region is CSAQGGQGAYEKLFF. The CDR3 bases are TGCAGTGCCCAGGGGGGACAGGGGGCTTACGAAAAACTGTTTTTT.

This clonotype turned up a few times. This CDR3 reads CASSSSRRDTEAFF. CDR3 bases: TGTGCCAGCAGCTCCAGCCGGCGAGACACTGAAGCTTTCTTT. This chain connects TRBV3-1 to TRBJ1-1; D remains ambiguous. The CDR3 sequence is 14 residues long. V lost 5 bases and J lost 3, with 13 bases in between. The germline V gene has CDR1 LGHDT and CDR2 YNNKEL (reference sequence).

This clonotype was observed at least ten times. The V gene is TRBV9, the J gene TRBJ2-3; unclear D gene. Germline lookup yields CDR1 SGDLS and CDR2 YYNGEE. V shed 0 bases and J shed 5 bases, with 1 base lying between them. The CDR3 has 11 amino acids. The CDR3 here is CASSVGDTQYF. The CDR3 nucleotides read TGTGCCAGCAGCGTAGGAGATACGCAGTATTTT.

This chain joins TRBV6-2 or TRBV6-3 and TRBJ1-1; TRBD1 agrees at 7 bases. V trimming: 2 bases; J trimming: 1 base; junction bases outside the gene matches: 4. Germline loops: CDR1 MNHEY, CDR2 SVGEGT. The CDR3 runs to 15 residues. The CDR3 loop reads CASSYGQDTNTEAFF. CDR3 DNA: TGTGCCAGCAGTTACGGACAGGACACGAACACTGAAGCTTTCTTT.

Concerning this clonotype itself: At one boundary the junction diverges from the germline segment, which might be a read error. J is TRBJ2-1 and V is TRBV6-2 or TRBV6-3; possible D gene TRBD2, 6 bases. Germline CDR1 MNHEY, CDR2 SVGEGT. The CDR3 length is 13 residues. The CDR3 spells CASSLGGGGLRVF. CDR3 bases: TGTGCCAGCAGTCTGGGCGGAGGAGGGCTACGGGTCTTC.

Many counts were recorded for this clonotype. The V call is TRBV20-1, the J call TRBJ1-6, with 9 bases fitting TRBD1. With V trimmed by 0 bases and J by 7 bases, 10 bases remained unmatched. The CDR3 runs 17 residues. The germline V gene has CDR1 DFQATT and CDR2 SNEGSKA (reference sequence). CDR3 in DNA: TGCAGTGCTAGAGACCTATCCGGGACAGGGCCCAATTCACCCCTCCACTTT. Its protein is CSARDLSGTGPNSPLHF.

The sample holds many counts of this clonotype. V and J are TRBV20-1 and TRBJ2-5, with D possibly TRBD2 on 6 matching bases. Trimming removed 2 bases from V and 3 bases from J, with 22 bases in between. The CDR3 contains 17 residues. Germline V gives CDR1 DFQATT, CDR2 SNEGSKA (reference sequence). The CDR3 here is CSARSSVGVLWKETQYF. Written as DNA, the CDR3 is TGCAGTGCTAGATCTAGCGTGGGGGTGTTGTGGAAAGAGACCCAGTACTTC.

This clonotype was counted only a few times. Here the CDR3 DNA reads TGTGCCATCAGTGAGTCTCAGAACACTGAAGCTTTCTTT. Its translation: CAISESQNTEAFF. The gene calls are TRBV10-3 and TRBJ1-1, with unresolved D. Germline assignment: CDR1 ENHRY and CDR2 SYGVKD. Trimming left V 0 bases short and J 1 base short, with 3 bases between. The CDR3 spans 13 residues.

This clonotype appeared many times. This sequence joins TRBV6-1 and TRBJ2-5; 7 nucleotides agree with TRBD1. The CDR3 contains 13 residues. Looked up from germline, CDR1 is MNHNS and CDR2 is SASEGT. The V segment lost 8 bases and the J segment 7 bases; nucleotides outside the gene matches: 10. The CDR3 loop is CASGGRDSRTQYF. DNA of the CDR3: TGTGCCAGCGGGGGCCGGGACAGCAGGACCCAGTACTTC.

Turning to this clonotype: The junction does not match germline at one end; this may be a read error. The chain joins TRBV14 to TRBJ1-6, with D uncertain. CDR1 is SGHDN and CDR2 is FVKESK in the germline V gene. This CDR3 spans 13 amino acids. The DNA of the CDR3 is TGTGCCAGCAGCTGCGGCCGCGGCCGGCCCCCCCACTTT. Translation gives CASSCGRGRPPHF.

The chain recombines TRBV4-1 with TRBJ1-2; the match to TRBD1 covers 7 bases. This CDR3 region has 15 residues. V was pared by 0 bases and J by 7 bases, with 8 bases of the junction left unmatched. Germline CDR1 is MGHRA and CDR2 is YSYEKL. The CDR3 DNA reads TGCGCCAGCAGCCAAGAAGACAGGGACGTTGGTGGCTACACCTTC. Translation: CASSQEDRDVGGYTF.

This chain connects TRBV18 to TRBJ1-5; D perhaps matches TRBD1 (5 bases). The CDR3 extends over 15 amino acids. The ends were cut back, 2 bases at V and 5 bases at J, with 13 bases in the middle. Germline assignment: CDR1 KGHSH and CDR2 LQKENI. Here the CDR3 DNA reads TGTGCCAGCTCACCATTCGGGCAGGGAGATCAGCCCCAGCATTTT. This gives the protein CASSPFGQGDQPQHF.

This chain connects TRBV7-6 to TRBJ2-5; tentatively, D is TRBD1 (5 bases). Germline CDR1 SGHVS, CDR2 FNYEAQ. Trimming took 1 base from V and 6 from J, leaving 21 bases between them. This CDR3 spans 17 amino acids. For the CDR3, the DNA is TGTGCCAGCAGCTTAGGATTCGTAGGGCAGGGTCTCCAGACCCAGTACTTC. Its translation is CASSLGFVGQGLQTQYF. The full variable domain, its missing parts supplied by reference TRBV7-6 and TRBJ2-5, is GAGVSQSPRYKVTKRGQDVALRCDPISGHVSLYWYRQALGQGPEFLTYFNYEAQQDKSGLPNDRFSAERPEGSISTLTIQRTEQRDSAMYRCASSLGFVGQGLQTQYFGPGTRLLVL.

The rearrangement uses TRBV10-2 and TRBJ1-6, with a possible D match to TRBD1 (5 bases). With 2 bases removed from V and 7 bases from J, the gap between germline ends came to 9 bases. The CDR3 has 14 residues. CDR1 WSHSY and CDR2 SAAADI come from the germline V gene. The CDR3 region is CASSELRENSPLHF. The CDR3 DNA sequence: TGCGCCAGCAGTGAGCTCAGGGAGAATTCACCCCTCCACTTT.

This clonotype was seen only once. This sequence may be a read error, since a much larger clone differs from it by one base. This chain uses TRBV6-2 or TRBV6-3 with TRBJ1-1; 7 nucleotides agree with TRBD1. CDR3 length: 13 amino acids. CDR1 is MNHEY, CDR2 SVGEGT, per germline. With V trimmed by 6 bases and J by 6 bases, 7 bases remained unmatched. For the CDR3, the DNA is TGTGCCAGCAGACTACAGGGGTATGCTGAAGCTTTCTTT. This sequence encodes CASRLQGYAEAFF.

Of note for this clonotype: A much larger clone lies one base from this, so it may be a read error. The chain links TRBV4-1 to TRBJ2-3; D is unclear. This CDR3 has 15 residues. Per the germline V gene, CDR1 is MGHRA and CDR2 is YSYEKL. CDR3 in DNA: TGCGCCGGCAGCCAAGATTCGTCCGGCACAGATACGCAGTATTTT. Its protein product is CAGSQDSSGTDTQYF.

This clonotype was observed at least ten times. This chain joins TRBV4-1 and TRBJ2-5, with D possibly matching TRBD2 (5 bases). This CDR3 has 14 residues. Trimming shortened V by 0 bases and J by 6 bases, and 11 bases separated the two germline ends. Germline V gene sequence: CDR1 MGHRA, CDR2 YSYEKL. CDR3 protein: CASSQETIGKTQYF. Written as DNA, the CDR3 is TGCGCCAGCAGCCAAGAAACAATCGGGAAGACCCAGTACTTC.

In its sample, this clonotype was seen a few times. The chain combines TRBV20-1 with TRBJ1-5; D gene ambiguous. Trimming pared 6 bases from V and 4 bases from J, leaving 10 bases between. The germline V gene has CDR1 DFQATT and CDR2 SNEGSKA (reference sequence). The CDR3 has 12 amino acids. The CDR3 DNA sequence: TGCAGTGCAATCCGCGGGAATCAGCCCCAGCATTTT. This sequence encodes CSAIRGNQPQHF.

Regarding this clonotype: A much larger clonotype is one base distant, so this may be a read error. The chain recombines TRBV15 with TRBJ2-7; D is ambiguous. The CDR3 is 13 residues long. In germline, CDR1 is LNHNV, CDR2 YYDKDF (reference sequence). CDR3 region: CAASRDLSYEQYF. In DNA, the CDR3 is TGTGCCGCCAGCAGAGATCTTTCCTACGAGCAGTACTTC.